These T cell receptor beta chains were read from a single sample in a study of T cell repertoires in cytomegalovirus infection. TCRdb processed the reads anew with MiXCR; each CDR3 protein has one entry. The table records hundreds of thousands of distinct CDR3 sequences, 18% of them present only once. The specimen sequenced was PBMCs. Receptors originate from a human donor in good health (CMV status not recorded). Some clones in this sample may be carry-over from other donors' samples. The CDR3 runs from the conserved cysteine through the conserved F or W. D genes are given only for firm matches. Only some rows state a clone size, as once, few, many or a class for expanded clones.

size,V,D,J,CDR3,DNA
few,TRBV20-1,NA,TRBJ1-6,CSTHRLRPNSPLHF,TGCAGTACCCACAGACTTAGACCGAATTCACCCCTCCACTTT
many,TRBV7-9,TRBD1,TRBJ2-2,CASSSRGSVGELFF,TGTGCCAGCAGCTCCAGGGGGTCGGTCGGGGAGCTGTTTTTT
once,TRBV5-5,TRBD1,TRBJ2-3,CASIRQGTDTQYF,TGTGCCAGCATACGACAGGGAACAGATACGCAGTATTTT
NA,TRBV5-5,TRBD2,TRBJ2-5,CASNRLAGVRETQYF,TGTGCCAGCAACCGACTAGCGGGAGTCCGAGAGACCCAGTACTTC
NA,TRBV7-2,NA,TRBJ2-1,CASSLVRGDNEQFF,TGTGCCAGCAGCTTAGTGCGGGGAGACAATGAGCAGTTCTTC
NA,TRBV29-1,TRBD1,TRBJ2-1,CSVGGQGDNEQFF,TGCAGCGTTGGGGGACAGGGGGACAATGAGCAGTTCTTC
NA,TRBV6-8,NA,TRBJ1-1,CARRGGNTEAFF,TGTGCCAGACGAGGGGGGAACACTGAAGCTTTCTTT
few,TRBV19,NA,TRBJ2-7,CATSQRGKTYEQYF,TGTGCCACCTCTCAGCGCGGAAAAACCTACGAGCAGTACTTC
NA,TRBV10-3,NA,TRBJ2-5,CATGTPQETQYF,TGTGCCACTGGGACACCCCAAGAGACCCAGTACTTC
NA,TRBV7-6,TRBD2,TRBJ2-3,CASSAGVRGVDTQYF,TGTGCCAGCAGCGCGGGGGTGCGGGGGGTAGATACGCAGTATTTT
many,TRBV7-2,NA,TRBJ2-4,CASSLVAGLAKNIQYF,TGTGCCAGCAGCTTAGTTGCGGGCCTAGCCAAAAACATTCAGTACTTC
NA,TRBV20-1,TRBD2,TRBJ2-1,CSAREGTSAIEQFF,TGCAGTGCTAGAGAGGGGACTAGCGCCATTGAGCAGTTCTTC
many,TRBV7-8,TRBD2,TRBJ2-7,CASSLYKRELNEQYF,TGTGCCAGCAGCTTATATAAGCGGGAGTTGAACGAGCAGTACTTC
NA,TRBV19,NA,TRBJ2-1,CASSIALNAYNEQFF,TGTGCCAGTAGTATAGCGCTTAACGCTTACAATGAGCAGTTCTTC
many,TRBV12-3/TRBV12-4,NA,TRBJ1-1,CASSLTDGYTEAFF,TGTGCCAGCAGTTTGACGGATGGGTACACTGAAGCTTTCTTT
few,TRBV2,NA,TRBJ1-2,CASSEWNYGYTF,TGTGCCAGCAGTGAATGGAACTATGGCTACACCTTC
many,TRBV12-3/TRBV12-4,TRBD1,TRBJ1-1,CASSFRQGSLGTEAFF,TGTGCCAGCAGCTTCAGACAGGGAAGTTTGGGCACTGAAGCTTTCTTT
many,TRBV6-2/TRBV6-3,NA,TRBJ1-2,CASSYSEIGYTF,TGTGCCAGCAGTTATTCGGAGATCGGCTACACCTTC
many,TRBV7-2,NA,TRBJ2-1,CASSLVFRSNEQFF,TGTGCCAGCAGCTTAGTATTTAGGTCCAATGAGCAGTTCTTC
many,TRBV11-2,TRBD1,TRBJ2-5,CASGEQGPETQYF,TGTGCCAGCGGGGAACAGGGGCCAGAGACCCAGTACTTC
NA,TRBV6-2/TRBV6-3,NA,TRBJ2-7,CASKDASSYEQYF,TGTGCCAGCAAGGACGCCAGCTCCTACGAGCAGTACTTC
NA,TRBV9,NA,TRBJ1-2,CASSAQGQRYTF,TGTGCCAGCAGCGCTCAGGGACAACGCTACACCTTC
many,TRBV7-2,NA,TRBJ2-3,CASSLSALPGTQYF,TGTGCCAGCAGCTTGAGCGCCCTCCCGGGTACGCAGTATTTT
NA,TRBV9,NA,TRBJ2-2,CASSVLSNTGELFF,TGTGCCAGCAGCGTGCTCTCGAACACCGGGGAGCTGTTTTTT
many,TRBV7-2,NA,TRBJ2-3,CASSLGSSSTDTQYF,TGTGCCAGCAGCTTGGGTAGCTCGAGCACAGATACGCAGTATTTT
many,TRBV7-2,NA,TRBJ1-5,CASSLERVGQPQHF,TGTGCCAGCAGCTTAGAAAGGGTTGGTCAGCCCCAGCATTTT
many,TRBV7-2,TRBD1,TRBJ1-1,CASSFGPRDRGIEAFF,TGTGCCAGCAGCTTCGGGCCGAGGGACAGGGGGATCGAAGCTTTCTTT
NA,TRBV10-3,NA,TRBJ2-3,CAISESGGSTDTQYF,TGTGCCATCAGTGAGTCAGGCGGGAGCACAGATACGCAGTATTTT
few,TRBV20-1,NA,TRBJ2-1,CSASGGLYNEQFF,TGCAGTGCTAGCGGGGGCCTATACAATGAGCAGTTCTTC
NA,TRBV11-2,NA,TRBJ2-2,CASSLIQRNTGELFF,TGTGCCAGCAGCTTAATACAACGGAACACCGGGGAGCTGTTTTTT
NA,TRBV5-6,NA,TRBJ2-3,CASSLVGWGDTQYF,TGTGCCAGCAGCTTGGTCGGCTGGGGGGATACGCAGTATTTT
many,TRBV7-2,NA,TRBJ1-2,CASSLASQASGYTF,TGTGCCAGCAGCTTAGCATCCCAGGCTAGCGGCTACACCTTC
few,TRBV28,NA,TRBJ2-7,CASIRSVGQMYF,TGTGCCAGCATCCGCAGCGTAGGACAGATGTACTTC
few,TRBV7-2,TRBD1,TRBJ1-1,CASSTGTGLNTEAFF,TGTGCCAGCAGCACCGGGACAGGGTTGAACACTGAAGCTTTCTTT
many,TRBV7-8,NA,TRBJ1-5,CASSSGTNNQPQHF,TGTGCCAGCAGCAGTGGGACAAACAATCAGCCCCAGCATTTT
NA,TRBV7-9,NA,TRBJ2-1,CASSLPTGSGYNEQFF,TGTGCCAGCAGCTTACCCACGGGGAGTGGATACAATGAGCAGTTCTTC
many,TRBV7-9,TRBD1,TRBJ1-4,CASSPDRVGNEKLFF,TGTGCCAGCAGCCCTGACAGGGTGGGGAATGAAAAACTGTTTTTT